What follows are 19 T cell receptor beta chains derived from one specimen sequenced in a study of blood T cell repertoires in COVID-19. TCRdb keeps only in-frame clones here, not all; method: immunoSEQ multiplex PCR. The top ten hold roughly 1.9% of the sample, which has about 99,000 clones, 84% seen once. The source material was peripheral blood. These receptors were taken from a man aged 65 to 79 with active or convalescent COVID-19.

The J gene is TRBJ2-3, the V gene TRBV7-9; a weak D match, TRBD2 (5 bases). The CDR3 consists of 14 residues. CDR1 is SEHNR and CDR2 is FQNEAQ in the germline V gene (reference sequence). V lost 1 base to trimming and J lost 2 bases, with 7 bases between them. The CDR3 region is CASSLGLATDTQYF. CDR3 in DNA: TGTGCCAGCAGCTTAGGTCTAGCCACAGATACGCAGTATTTT.

This clone was seen only once. The chain uses TRBV5-1 and TRBJ1-2, with 8 positions matching TRBD1. The CDR3 is made up of 14 amino acids. Looked up from germline, CDR1 is SGHRS and CDR2 is YFSETQ. V dropped 4 bases and J dropped 0; count of bases not matched to a gene: 2. CDR3 sequence: CASSLDRANYGYTF. The CDR3 coding sequence is TGCGCCAGCAGCCTGGACAGGGCTAACTATGGCTACACCTTC.

This chain links TRBV19 with TRBJ1-1; 9 nucleotides align to TRBD1. Germline CDR1 is LNHDA and CDR2 is SQIVND (reference sequence). The CDR3 runs to 18 residues. Trimming cost V 5 bases and J 1 base; bases outside gene matches: 14. CDR3 nucleotides: TGTGCCAGTAGTGCCCTACAGGGGGCAGGTCTTGGGAACACTGAAGCTTTCTTT. Its translation: CASSALQGAGLGNTEAFF.

This clone has a single count. This chain joins TRBV7-3 and TRBJ2-3, with 11 bases fitting TRBD2. The V gene end was trimmed by 5 bases and the J gene end by 2 bases; junction bases not matched to a gene: 6. The CDR3 extends over 16 amino acids. Germline lookup yields CDR1 SGHTA and CDR2 FQGTGA. The CDR3, as DNA: TGTGCCAGCAGCCCTCGACTAGCGGGGAACACAGATACGCAGTATTTT. It yields the protein CASSPRLAGNTDTQYF.

The J gene is TRBJ1-1, the V gene TRBV6-5, with D possibly matching TRBD1 (5 bases). Germline V CDR1 and CDR2: MNHEY, SVGAGI. V was pared by 8 bases and J by 7 bases, with 14 bases between. The CDR3 sequence is 12 residues long. For the CDR3, the DNA is TGTGCCAGCCGGTCTGGGGCCGGTGAAGCTTTCTTT. It specifies CASRSGAGEAFF.

The chain has TRBV11-2 and TRBJ2-2; 7 nucleotides line up with TRBD2. This CDR3 is built from 16 residues. CDR1 and CDR2 (germline): SGHAT, FQNNGV. J gave up 1 base and V 5 bases, and 7 bases lay outside the gene matches. CDR3 protein: CASSRQRGENTGELFF. CDR3 nucleotides: TGTGCCAGCAGCCGACAGCGGGGAGAGAACACCGGGGAGCTGTTTTTT. Full variable domain (rest looked up from reference TRBV11-2 and TRBJ2-2): EAGVAQSPRYKIIEKRQSVAFWCNPISGHATLYWYQQILGQGPKLLIQFQNNGVVDDSQLPKDRFSAERLKGVDSTLKIQPAKLEDSAVYLCASSRQRGENTGELFFGEGSRLTVL.

This chain uses TRBV7-2 with TRBJ2-3; possible D gene TRBD2, 5 bases. Per the germline V gene, CDR1 is SGHTA and CDR2 is FQGNSA. The CDR3 is 16 amino acids. Trimming took off 3 bases at V and 4 bases at J, with 17 bases between the two ends. Here the CDR3 DNA reads TGTGCCAGCAGCTTCATACAGAGGGCGGTGGCAGATACGCAGTATTTT. Protein: CASSFIQRAVADTQYF. Complete variable domain (other parts from reference TRBV7-2 and TRBJ2-3): GAGVSQSPSNKVTEKGKDVELRCDPISGHTALYWYRQSLGQGLEFLIYFQGNSAPDKSGLPSDRFSAERTGGSVSTLTIQRTQQEDSAVYLCASSFIQRAVADTQYFGPGTRLTVL.

V is TRBV5-1 and J is TRBJ1-2; D is possibly TRBD1 (6 bases). V was shortened by 6 bases and J by 0 bases, with 24 bases between the two germline ends. There are 18 residues in the CDR3. Germline V gene lookup returns CDR1 SGHRS and CDR2 YFSETQ. The CDR3 reads CASTIPPGQIGSNYGYTF. CDR3 DNA sequence: TGCGCCAGCACAATTCCTCCTGGACAGATTGGCTCTAACTATGGCTACACCTTC.

V gene TRBV12-3 or TRBV12-4 combines with J gene TRBJ1-5; 9 positions agree with TRBD1. The CDR3 spans 13 residues. V lost 8 bases, J lost 6 bases, and 5 bases stayed unmatched. CDR3 in DNA: TGTGCCAGCTCTACAGGGGGCCCTCAGCCCCAGCATTTT. It is translated as CASSTGGPQPQHF.

The CDR3 DNA is TGTGCCAGCAGCCCTACAGGGGGTCACGAGCAGTACTTC. Translated, it gives CASSPTGGHEQYF. The genes are TRBV12-3 or TRBV12-4 and TRBJ2-7; 8 bases are shared with TRBD1. Germline trimming cut 6 bases from V and 5 bases from J; bases unmatched to any gene: 6. This CDR3 contains 13 residues.

The rearrangement joins TRBV28 to TRBJ2-2, with D unresolved. Trimming removed 6 bases from V and 3 bases from J, with 5 bases in between. The length of the CDR3 is 12 residues. Germline V gene data show CDR1 as MDHEN and CDR2 as SYDVKM. This CDR3 is CASSPYTGELFF. For the CDR3, the DNA is TGTGCCAGCAGCCCTTACACCGGGGAGCTGTTTTTT.

This clone came up a few times. The chain is built from TRBV30 and TRBJ2-1, with D possibly matching TRBD1 (6 bases). Germline V lookup: CDR1 GTSNPN, CDR2 SVGIG (reference sequence). The CDR3 is 13 amino acids. The V end lost 5 bases, the J end lost 4 bases, and 12 bases lay between the germline ends. The CDR3 DNA is TGTGCCTGGGGGTGGGGGCTTTACAATGAGCAGTTCTTC. Translating it yields CAWGWGLYNEQFF.

The chain couples TRBV18 to TRBJ2-5; 7 nucleotides align to TRBD1. Trimming removed 3 bases from V and 2 bases from J; junction bases left unmatched: 9. This CDR3 spans 16 amino acids. Germline assignment: CDR1 KGHSH and CDR2 LQKENI. This CDR3 reads CASSPIRQGGQETQYF. The CDR3 DNA is TGTGCCAGCTCACCGATAAGACAGGGTGGACAAGAGACCCAGTACTTC.

This chain joins TRBV19 and TRBJ1-3; no reliable D call. CDR1 and CDR2 (germline): LNHDA, SQIVND (reference sequence). V lost 10 bases and J lost 4, with 23 bases in between. CDR3 length: 16 residues. CDR3 in amino acids: CATIRSDTALGNTIYF. The CDR3 DNA reads TGTGCCACCATAAGGTCAGACACGGCCCTCGGAAACACCATATATTTT.

The V call is TRBV7-2, the J call TRBJ2-5; 7 positions agree with TRBD2. CDR1 and CDR2 from the germline V gene are SGHTA and FQGNSA. The CDR3 is 16 amino acids. Unmatched junction bases numbered 7, after V lost 1 base and J lost 2 bases. Here the CDR3 reads CASSLESSGPQETQYF. CDR3 DNA: TGTGCCAGCAGCTTAGAGAGTAGCGGGCCTCAAGAGACCCAGTACTTC. The full variable domain, in which reference TRBV7-2 and TRBJ2-5 provide the parts outside the CDR3, is GAGVSQSPSNKVTEKGKDVELRCDPISGHTALYWYRQSLGQGLEFLIYFQGNSAPDKSGLPSDRFSAERTGGSVSTLTIQRTQQEDSAVYLCASSLESSGPQETQYFGPGTRLLVL.

Only one count was recorded for this clone. The chain links TRBV7-9 to TRBJ1-1; 8 bases fit TRBD1. The CDR3 runs 14 residues. Germline V gene lookup returns CDR1 SEHNR and CDR2 FQNEAQ (reference sequence). Germline trimming cut 5 bases from V and 3 bases from J; bases unmatched to any gene: 5. The CDR3 loop reads CASSTQTGDTEAFF. The CDR3 DNA reads TGTGCCAGCAGCACCCAGACAGGGGACACTGAAGCTTTCTTT.

The genes are TRBV28 and TRBJ1-4; 8 bases are shared with TRBD1. The V gene's germline CDR1 is MDHEN and CDR2 SYDVKM. After removal of 4 bases from V and 3 bases from J, the junction contained 4 bases not matched to a gene. The CDR3 covers 15 residues. This CDR3 reads CASSSYRGANEKLFF. CDR3 bases: TGTGCCAGCAGTTCCTACAGGGGGGCTAATGAAAAACTGTTTTTT.

Written as DNA, the CDR3 is TGCGCCAGCAGCGGGACAGGGGGGAGTAGGGCTGAAGCTTTCTTT. Its translation is CASSGTGGSRAEAFF. The chain is built from TRBV5-1 and TRBJ1-1, with 11 positions matching TRBD1. Per the germline V gene, CDR1 is SGHRS and CDR2 is YFSETQ. V was clipped by 4 bases and J by 6 bases; unmatched bases: 8. CDR3 size: 15 residues.

This sequence joins TRBV5-5 and TRBJ2-1; 8 nucleotides align to TRBD2. CDR1 is SGHKS, CDR2 YYEKEE, per germline (reference sequence). The CDR3 loop spans 17 amino acids. V lost 0 bases and J lost 2; bases outside the gene matches: 7. CDR3 amino acids: CASSLVLPGGTYNEQFF. DNA for the CDR3: TGTGCCAGCAGCTTGGTTTTGCCGGGGGGGACCTACAATGAGCAGTTCTTC. Combining the CDR3 with reference TRBV5-5 and TRBJ2-1 gives the whole variable domain DAGVTQSPTHLIKTRGQQVTLRCSPISGHKSVSWYQQVLGQGPQFIFQYYEKEERGRGNFPDRFSARQFPNYSSELNVNALLLGDSALYLCASSLVLPGGTYNEQFFGPGTRLTVL.